These T cell receptor beta chains were read from a single sample in a study of untreated major depressive disorder. Assay: immunoSEQ multiplex PCR; the TCRdb copy retains only in-frame clones and omits some. The data hold tens of thousands of clones, with roughly nine tenths observed a single time. Sequencing was performed on CD4+ T cells from PBMCs. All receptors derive from a woman aged 40 to 55 in good health. Both conserved end residues are part of each CDR3. Each record gives: J gene, V gene, CDR3 protein.

TRBJ2-3,TRBV28,CASSLRSPGTQYF
TRBJ1-1,TRBV18,CASSKDWNTEAFF
TRBJ1-2,TRBV11-2,CASSPLKKGSYGYTF
TRBJ1-2,TRBV18,CASSPPGQLNYGYTF
TRBJ1-2,TRBV19,CASSTQVNYGYTF
TRBJ2-1,TRBV19,CASRTRGADNEQFF
TRBJ1-2,TRBV5-3,CARSSPGQGRDYGYTF
TRBJ1-1,TRBV21-1,CASSKDPRANTEAFF
TRBJ2-5,TRBV7-2,CASSLGSRETQYF
TRBJ2-3,TRBV4-1,CASSQDRRDRATDTQYF
TRBJ2-4,TRBV5-1,CASSLGGENIQYF
TRBJ1-1,TRBV5-6,CASSPRDSVSANTEAFF
TRBJ1-5,TRBV5-4,CASSSDWNQPQHF
TRBJ1-2,TRBV5-6,CASSLGQIYGYTF
TRBJ2-3,TRBV4-1,CASSQLARGDTQYF
TRBJ2-1,TRBV5-1,CASSLGTGGNEQFF
TRBJ2-7,TRBV5-4,CASSSGPFKGYEQYF
TRBJ2-2,TRBV19,CASMGKGASYTGELFF
TRBJ1-5,TRBV15,CATSRDLDSQPQHF
TRBJ2-2,TRBV19,CASSIPGLWPGELFF
TRBJ2-3,TRBV10-3,CAISEGQSRTDTQYF
TRBJ2-3,TRBV6-1,CASSGRTGPLGDTQYF
TRBJ1-1,TRBV5-6,CASSLFRGNTEAFF
TRBJ2-2,TRBV7-9,CASSLEFGYTGELFF
TRBJ2-4,TRBV27,CASRTGGVNIQYF
TRBJ2-1,TRBV29-1,CSANRGSYNEQFF
TRBJ2-3,TRBV7-9,CATTQDTQYF
TRBJ2-5,TRBV14,CASSPGASGVGKTQYF
TRBJ1-2,TRBV5-1,CASSPGTHEDYGYTF
TRBJ1-5,TRBV10-3,CASRTGNHQPQHF
TRBJ1-2,TRBV4-2,CASSQAGSDYTF
TRBJ2-5,TRBV7-3,CASSLTNSRGETQYF
TRBJ1-1,TRBV5-4,CASSFQAGVAEAFF
TRBJ2-7,TRBV27,CASSSMLAGVSEQYF
TRBJ1-1,TRBV28,CASSLTGGGNTEAFF